Following are 16 T cell receptor beta chains from one sample sequenced in a study of regulatory T cells in long-lasting Graves disease. The TCR beta library used iRepertoire HTBI primers with Arm-PCR amplification of CDR3. TCRdb redid the calling of the multiplex PCR reads with MiXCR, one entry per CDR3 protein. The repertoire holds a few hundred thousand distinct CDR3 sequences, with 16% as singletons. Time point given: newly diagnosed GD, antithyroid drugs for less than 3 months. Researchers made the TCR library from RNA that was extracted from PBMCs. The same sample was also used in a study of T cells in Graves' hyperthyroidism and ophthalmopathy.

The specimen was peripheral blood mononuclear cells (PBMCs), collected at new diagnosis, from a patient treated with antithyroid drugs. These receptors were taken from a man aged 35 to 55 with Graves disease.

This clonotype was recorded at least ten times. The chain has TRBV11-2 and TRBJ2-7, with no clear D. Germline CDR1 reads SGHAT; CDR2 reads FQNNGV. The CDR3 runs to 14 residues. V was clipped by 3 bases and J by 0 bases, with 9 bases between them. CDR3 protein: CASSFLEHSYEQYF. In DNA form, the CDR3 reads TGTGCCAGCAGCTTTTTGGAACACTCCTACGAGCAGTACTTC.

V and J are TRBV9 and TRBJ2-1; the match to TRBD2 covers 9 bases. The germline CDR1 and CDR2 sequences are SGDLS and YYNGEE. Trimming cost V 4 bases and J 0 bases; bases outside gene matches: 5. The CDR3 is 16 residues long. CDR3 bases: TGTGCCAGCAGCAACCAAGCGGGGGGCTCCTACAATGAGCAGTTCTTC. It codes for CASSNQAGGSYNEQFF.

This clonotype was counted a few times. The chain carries TRBV20-1 and TRBJ2-3, with 9 bases lining up with TRBD2. V lost 0 bases to trimming and J lost 3 bases; unmatched junction nucleotides: 7. Germline assignment: CDR1 DFQATT and CDR2 SNEGSKA (reference sequence). The CDR3 has 16 amino acids. The CDR3 is CSARDPSGGRTDTQYF. CDR3 DNA: TGCAGTGCTAGAGATCCAAGCGGGGGGCGTACAGATACGCAGTATTTT.

At least ten counts were recorded for this clonotype. The junction differs from germline at one of its ends, possibly a read error. The genes are TRBV6-1 and TRBJ2-1, with no clear D. The CDR3 length is 11 residues. The germline CDR1 and CDR2 sequences are MNHNS and SASEGT. CDR3: CVSTSYNEQFF. For the CDR3, the DNA is TGTGTCAGCACCAGCTACAATGAGCAGTTCTTC.

Many counts were recorded for this clonotype. The chain joins TRBV7-2 to TRBJ1-5; possibly TRBD1 for D (5 bases). This CDR3 contains 16 residues. Germline values: CDR1 SGHTA, CDR2 FQGNSA. V lost 5 bases, J lost 1 base, and 15 bases lay in between. The CDR3 is CASSPRRDGSNQPQHF. The CDR3 nucleotides are TGTGCCAGCAGCCCTCGCCGGGACGGAAGCAATCAGCCCCAGCATTTT. Full variable domain (rest looked up from reference TRBV7-2 and TRBJ1-5): GAGVSQSPSNKVTEKGKDVELRCDPISGHTALYWYRQSLGQGLEFLIYFQGNSAPDKSGLPSDRFSAERTGGSVSTLTIQRTQQEDSAVYLCASSPRRDGSNQPQHFGDGTRLSIL.

This clonotype was seen many times. The chain carries TRBV27 and TRBJ1-5; D is perhaps TRBD1 (6 bases). V shed 6 bases and J shed 4 bases, with 16 bases lying between them. CDR3 size: 15 residues. Germline values: CDR1 MNHEY, CDR2 SMNVEV (reference sequence). The CDR3 DNA sequence: TGTGCCAGCAGCCCGAACGGGGGGCGTAATCAGCCCCAGCATTTT. Its protein is CASSPNGGRNQPQHF.

This clonotype was picked up a small number of times. A read error is possible here, since a much larger clone lies one base away. The V gene is TRBV3-1, the J gene TRBJ1-1, with D maybe TRBD1 (5 bases). With 5 bases removed from V and 5 bases from J, the gap between germline ends came to 12 bases. Germline V gene lookup returns CDR1 LGHDT and CDR2 YNNKEL (reference sequence). This CDR3 has 13 residues. The chain's CDR3 is CASSFPRGTEAFF. The CDR3 bases are TGTGCCAGCAGCTTTCCTAGGGGAACTGAAGCTTTCTTT. The full variable domain, rest sourced from reference TRBV3-1 and TRBJ1-1, is DTAVSQTPKYLVTQMGNDKSIKCEQNLGHDTMYWYKQDSKKFLKIMFSYNNKELIINETVPNRFSPKSPDKAHLNLHINSLELGDSAVYFCASSFPRGTEAFFGQGTRLTVV.

This clonotype was counted many times. The V gene is TRBV2, the J gene TRBJ1-5; D is undetermined. The CDR3 is made up of 13 amino acids. V lost 5 bases to trimming and J lost 6 bases, with 11 bases between them. Germline CDR1 is SNHLY and CDR2 is FYNNEI. CDR3 in amino acids: CASSRDWGQPQHF. The CDR3 bases are TGTGCCAGCAGTCGGGATTGGGGTCAGCCCCAGCATTTT.

This clonotype was counted at least ten times. J is TRBJ2-7 and V is TRBV28; D gene unclear. Looked up from germline, CDR1 is MDHEN and CDR2 is SYDVKM. The CDR3 loop spans 14 amino acids. Between the trimmed V and J ends, which lost 4 bases and 8 bases, there was a span of 18 bases. DNA for the CDR3: TGTGCCAGCAGTTCACCCCTGGACGGGCATAAGCAGTACTTC. It encodes CASSSPLDGHKQYF.

This clonotype was counted many times. The rearrangement joins TRBV7-8 to TRBJ1-5, with D hard to call. Germline-derived CDR1 and CDR2 are SGHVS and FQNEAQ. Trimming stripped 2 bases from V and 5 bases from J, with 4 bases between. There are 12 residues in the CDR3. CDR3 loop: CASSLLDQPQHF. The CDR3 DNA follows: TGTGCCAGCAGCTTATTGGATCAGCCCCAGCATTTT.

This clonotype was seen at least ten times. The V call is TRBV11-2, the J call TRBJ2-1; 10 nucleotides agree with TRBD2. CDR1 and CDR2 from the germline V gene are SGHAT and FQNNGV. Unmatched junction bases numbered 10, after V lost 5 bases and J lost 9 bases. CDR3 length equals 15 residues. The CDR3 nucleotides read TGTGCCAGCAGCCAACACCCGACTAGCGGGTTTGAGCAGTTCTTC. Translation gives CASSQHPTSGFEQFF.

This clonotype has a count of ten or more. The V call is TRBV18, the J call TRBJ1-3; possibly TRBD1 for D (5 bases). Germline V gives CDR1 KGHSH, CDR2 LQKENI. Between the trimmed V and J ends, which lost 3 bases and 0 bases, there was a span of 12 bases. The CDR3 has 16 amino acids. CDR3 region: CASSPGTDHSGNTIYF. CDR3 in DNA: TGTGCCAGCTCACCTGGGACCGATCACTCTGGAAACACCATATATTTT.

This clonotype was observed many times. The gene calls are TRBV2 and TRBJ2-1; D assignment may be TRBD1 or TRBD2 (5 bases each). V lost 0 bases and J 3 bases, leaving 15 bases between the germline ends. The germline CDR1 and CDR2 sequences are SNHLY and FYNNEI. CDR3 length: 17 residues. CDR3 amino acids: CASSEAPGRGVYNEQFF. In DNA form, the CDR3 reads TGTGCCAGCAGTGAAGCTCCAGGGAGAGGGGTCTACAATGAGCAGTTCTTC.

This clonotype was picked up many times. The rearrangement joins TRBV7-8 to TRBJ2-2; D is possibly TRBD2 (6 bases). Germline CDR1 is SGHVS and CDR2 is FQNEAQ. The CDR3 is made up of 17 amino acids. Trimming took off 5 bases at V and 5 bases at J, with 21 bases between the two ends. The DNA for the CDR3 is TGTGCCAGCAGCACCAATGGTGGGACTCTACGGACCGGGGAGCTGTTTTTT. Translation: CASSTNGGTLRTGELFF.

CDR3 DNA: TGTGCCAGCAGCGATCCGGCGGGTCTCAACTATGGCTACACCTTC. It encodes CASSDPAGLNYGYTF. The gene calls are TRBV7-9 and TRBJ1-2; D remains ambiguous. The germline gives CDR1 SEHNR, CDR2 FQNEAQ (reference sequence). The CDR3 consists of 15 residues. Deletions cut 5 bases from V and 2 bases from J, with 15 bases between.

This clonotype occurred many times. This chain connects TRBV5-1 to TRBJ2-3, with D perhaps TRBD1 or TRBD2 (5 bases each). The CDR3 covers 13 residues. In germline, CDR1 is SGHRS, CDR2 YFSETQ. Trimming took 3 bases from V and 0 from J, leaving 5 bases between them. Here the CDR3 reads CASSWDSTDTQYF. The CDR3 DNA sequence: TGCGCCAGCAGCTGGGACAGCACAGATACGCAGTATTTT.